One sample yielded the 5 T cell receptor beta chains listed below, sequenced in a study of blood T cell repertoires in COVID-19. Generated by immunoSEQ multiplex PCR, the TCRdb table keeps only in-frame clones and is missing some. The data show about 280,000 clones, 70% to 90% seen once. The sequencing input was peripheral blood. These TCRs come from a woman in her 30s who had recovered from COVID-19.

For the CDR3, the DNA is TGCAGCGTATCCCCAAATGCGGGCGGGATCGCAGATACGCAGTATTTT. It codes for CSVSPNAGGIADTQYF. V usage is TRBV29-1 and J usage is TRBJ2-3; tentative D call: TRBD2 (6 bases). Trimming stripped 6 bases from V and 4 bases from J, with 23 bases between. The CDR3 has 16 residues. CDR1 is SQVTM and CDR2 is ANQGSEA in the germline V gene.

A remark on this clone: The sample contains more than one DNA sequence encoding this CDR3. The V and J genes are TRBV19 and TRBJ1-1; possibly TRBD1 for D (5 bases). Germline CDR1 reads LNHDA; CDR2 reads SQIVND (reference sequence). CDR3 length: 14 residues. V lost 0 bases and J 5 bases, leaving 10 bases between the germline ends. The CDR3 nucleotides read TGTGCCAGTAGTATAGAGCAGGGTAGGACTGAAGCTTTCTTT. Residues: CASSIEQGRTEAFF.

The chain joins TRBV28 to TRBJ2-4; D might be TRBD2 (6 bases). Trimming took off 8 bases at V and 7 bases at J, with 24 bases between the two ends. CDR3 size: 16 residues. Germline V lookup: CDR1 MDHEN, CDR2 SYDVKM. CDR3 sequence reads: CASAGPGGATHNIQYF. The CDR3 DNA is TGTGCCAGCGCAGGTCCCGGAGGGGCTACTCACAACATTCAGTACTTC.

The DNA for the CDR3 is TGTGCCAGCGGTCTTATAGCGGGAGTTCGGAATGAGCAGTTCTTC. The encoded protein is CASGLIAGVRNEQFF. The chain is built from TRBV27 and TRBJ2-1; 9 bases map to TRBD2. The CDR3 spans 15 residues. The germline V gene encodes CDR1 MNHEY and CDR2 SMNVEV (reference sequence). With V trimmed by 8 bases and J by 7 bases, 12 bases remained unmatched.

This chain uses TRBV28 with TRBJ2-7; tentatively, D is TRBD2 (6 bases). The CDR3 covers 15 residues. Between the trimmed V and J ends, which lost 5 bases and 0 bases, there was a span of 14 bases. Germline loops: CDR1 MDHEN, CDR2 SYDVKM. The CDR3 nucleotides read TGTGCCAGCAGTACAGGAGGGCAGTACTCCTACGAGCAGTACTTC. It is translated as CASSTGGQYSYEQYF.